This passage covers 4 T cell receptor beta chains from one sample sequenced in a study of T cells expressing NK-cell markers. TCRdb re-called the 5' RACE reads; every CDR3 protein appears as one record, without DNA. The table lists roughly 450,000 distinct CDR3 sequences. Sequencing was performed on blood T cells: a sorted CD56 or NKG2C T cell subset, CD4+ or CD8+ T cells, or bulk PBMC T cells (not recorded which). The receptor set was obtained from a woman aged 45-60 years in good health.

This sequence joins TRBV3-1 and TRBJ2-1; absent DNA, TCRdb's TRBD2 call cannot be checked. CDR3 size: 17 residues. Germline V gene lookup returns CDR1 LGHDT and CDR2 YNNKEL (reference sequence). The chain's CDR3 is CASSHASGRAFYNEQFF.

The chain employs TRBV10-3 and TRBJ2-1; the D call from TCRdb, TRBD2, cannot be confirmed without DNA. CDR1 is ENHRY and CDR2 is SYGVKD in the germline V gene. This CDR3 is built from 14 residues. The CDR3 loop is CATGAGGARGEQFF.

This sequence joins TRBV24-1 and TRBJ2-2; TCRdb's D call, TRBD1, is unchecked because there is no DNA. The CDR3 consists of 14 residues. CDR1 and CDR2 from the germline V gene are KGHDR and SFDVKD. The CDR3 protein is CASRGETNTGELFF.

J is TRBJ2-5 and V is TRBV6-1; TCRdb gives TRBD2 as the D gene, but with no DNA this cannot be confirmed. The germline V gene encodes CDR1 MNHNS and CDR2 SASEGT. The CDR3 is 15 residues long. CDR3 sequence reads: CASGPGSWDGETQYF.